This entry lists 25 T cell receptor beta chains sequenced from one sample in a study of T-cell memory formation after mild COVID-19 (dated by TCRdb to the early 2020s). Library construction relied on 5' RACE. Sequencer: Illumina NovaSeq 6000. Starting from the raw public reads, TCRdb applied fastp trimming at Q25, assembled clones with MiXCR and retained in-frame beta chains. Each entry is one CDR3 protein sequence, shown with its most common DNA and genes. For this sample there are 280,000 or so distinct CDR3 sequences; 8.2% appear just once. About 22% of the sample is taken by the ten largest. The sequencing input was PBMCs or a T cell subset sorted from them (not recorded which). The origin of the receptors is a man younger than 35 who had mild COVID-19 (a few samples of this study predate the infection). The sample titles of this study are shuffled in the database, so cell type and time point are left out; the donor was told from shared clones.

This chain uses TRBV28 with TRBJ2-1; no clear D. The V gene lost 7 bases and the J gene lost 7 bases, with 14 bases spanning the gap. The CDR3 spans 13 residues. CDR1 MDHEN and CDR2 SYDVKM come from the germline V gene. The CDR3 coding sequence is TGTGCCAGCATCCCTCCATCAGGAAATGAGCAGTTCTTC. This gives the protein CASIPPSGNEQFF.

This clonotype turned up a few times. The CDR3 DNA reads TGTGCCAGCAGCCCCTCCGGGGCAAAAGATACGCAGTATTTT. Protein product: CASSPSGAKDTQYF. J is TRBJ2-3 and V is TRBV7-2, with D perhaps assigned TRBD1 or TRBD2 (5 bases each). This CDR3 is 14 amino acids long. V dropped 5 bases and J dropped 5 bases, with 14 bases sitting between them. Germline V CDR1 and CDR2: SGHTA, FQGNSA.

The chain employs TRBV7-2 and TRBJ2-3; D not resolved. The CDR3 spans 13 residues. The V end was cut by 6 bases, the J end by 5 bases, with 12 bases between. Germline values: CDR1 SGHTA, CDR2 FQGNSA. The CDR3 region is CASSPTQLDTQYF. The CDR3 bases are TGTGCCAGCAGTCCCACTCAGTTAGATACGCAGTATTTT.

This clonotype was seen at least ten times. The V call is TRBV24-1, the J call TRBJ1-1; D is unclear. The V end lost 7 bases, the J end lost 7 bases, and 6 bases lay between the germline ends. Germline CDR1 and CDR2: KGHDR and SFDVKD. CDR3 length equals 10 residues. CDR3 amino acids: CATRFGEAFF. For the CDR3, the DNA is TGTGCCACCAGATTCGGTGAAGCTTTCTTT.

In this sample, this clonotype turned up many times. The chain links TRBV24-1 to TRBJ2-1; D gene ambiguous. Germline V CDR1 and CDR2: KGHDR, SFDVKD. V was shortened by 7 bases and J by 3 bases, with 9 bases between the two germline ends. The CDR3 loop spans 13 amino acids. CDR3 sequence: CATRSDIYNEQFF. The CDR3 DNA sequence: TGTGCCACCAGGTCAGATATCTACAATGAGCAGTTCTTC.

This sequence joins TRBV7-2 and TRBJ1-5; no clear D gene. Trimming took off 5 bases at V and 3 bases at J, with 14 bases between the two ends. Looked up from germline, CDR1 is SGHTA and CDR2 is FQGNSA. The CDR3 is 15 amino acids. CDR3 nucleotides: TGTGCCAGCAGCGATCGGGGATTATCCAATCAGCCCCAGCATTTT. Amino acids: CASSDRGLSNQPQHF.

This clonotype was seen more than once but under ten times. The rearrangement joins TRBV12-3 or TRBV12-4 to TRBJ2-3; weak D call: TRBD2 (6 bases). V lost 7 bases, J lost 2 bases, and 13 bases lay in between. The CDR3 has 14 residues. As DNA, the CDR3 is TGTGCCAGCAACACCTTGGGACTCACAGATACGCAGTATTTT. Protein sequence: CASNTLGLTDTQYF.

This clonotype has only a few counts. The V call is TRBV6-5, the J call TRBJ1-4, with TRBD1 identical over 9 bases. CDR3 length: 15 residues. V was pared by 3 bases and J by 9 bases, with 8 bases of the junction left unmatched. Per germline, CDR1 MNHEY and CDR2 SVGAGI. The CDR3 loop is CASSYSRTGDKKLFF. The CDR3 DNA follows: TGTGCCAGCAGTTATTCTCGGACAGGGGACAAAAAACTGTTTTTT.

V gene TRBV12-3 or TRBV12-4 combines with J gene TRBJ2-3; D is unclear. The CDR3 loop spans 11 amino acids. V lost 7 bases, J lost 3 bases, and 5 bases lay in between. The CDR3 spells CASMLTDTQYF. The CDR3 nucleotides are TGTGCCAGCATGTTGACAGATACGCAGTATTTT.

This clonotype showed up many times. V and J are TRBV2 and TRBJ2-7, with D unclear. Germline CDR1 SNHLY, CDR2 FYNNEI. This CDR3 is built from 11 residues. V dropped 4 bases and J dropped 3 bases, with 4 bases sitting between them. The CDR3 coding sequence is TGTGCCAGCAGTGTTCTCTACGAGCAGTACGTC. Its protein is CASSVLYEQYV.

The chain is built from TRBV7-6 and TRBJ2-7; no clear D. Germline-derived CDR1 and CDR2 are SGHVS and FNYEAQ. This CDR3 is 13 amino acids long. The V end lost 4 bases, the J end lost 3 bases, and 10 bases lay between the germline ends. This CDR3 reads CASSSTVFYEQYF. The CDR3 nucleotides read TGTGCCAGCAGCTCCACAGTTTTCTACGAGCAGTACTTC.

V gene TRBV5-1 combines with J gene TRBJ2-2, with D possibly being TRBD1 or TRBD2 (5 bases each). V lost 6 bases and J 0 bases, leaving 9 bases between the germline ends. This CDR3 is built from 14 residues. Germline values: CDR1 SGHRS, CDR2 YFSETQ. CDR3 DNA: TGCGCCAGCAATTCGGGGCCGAACACCGGGGAGCTGTTTTTT. Amino acid sequence: CASNSGPNTGELFF.

This clonotype was seen ten or more times. This rearrangement joins TRBV14 to TRBJ2-1; the D is unclear. CDR1 SGHDN and CDR2 FVKESK come from the germline V gene. The V gene lost 2 bases and the J gene lost 0 bases, with 17 bases spanning the gap. This CDR3 spans 18 amino acids. CDR3 bases: TGTGCCAGCAGCCAATATACGGGCGGTTCGAGCTCCTACAATGAGCAGTTCTTC. This translates into CASSQYTGGSSSYNEQFF.

The chain links TRBV6-1 to TRBJ2-7; D is possibly TRBD2 (7 bases). CDR1 and CDR2 from the germline V gene are MNHNS and SASEGT. V lost 1 base and J 9 bases, leaving 16 bases between the germline ends. The CDR3 is made up of 14 amino acids. The CDR3 nucleotides read TGTGCCAGCAGTGAAGGCGGGGGCAAGGCGGGGCAGTACTTC. It translates to CASSEGGGKAGQYF.

This rearrangement joins TRBV10-2 to TRBJ1-1; the D is unclear. This CDR3 region has 15 residues. With 0 bases removed from V and 1 base from J, the gap between germline ends came to 9 bases. Germline V gives CDR1 WSHSY, CDR2 SAAADI. The CDR3 here is CASSESGPGNTEAFF. The CDR3 region has the DNA TGCGCCAGCAGTGAGTCAGGGCCTGGGAACACTGAAGCTTTCTTT.

The genes are TRBV7-9 and TRBJ2-3; D is uncertain. The CDR3 sequence is 13 residues long. Trimming cost V 1 base and J 4 bases, with 6 bases left between them. The germline V gene encodes CDR1 SEHNR and CDR2 FQNEAQ (reference sequence). Here the CDR3 DNA reads TGTGCCAGCAGCTTAGATACCGCAGATACGCAGTATTTT. It is translated as CASSLDTADTQYF.

This chain joins TRBV4-3 and TRBJ1-4; a weak D match, TRBD1 (5 bases). Trimming pared 0 bases from V and 7 bases from J, leaving 15 bases between. The CDR3 is 16 amino acids. Germline lookup yields CDR1 LGHNA and CDR2 YSLEER. The CDR3 region is CASSQETTYGGEKLFF. The CDR3 DNA reads as TGCGCCAGCAGCCAAGAGACTACCTACGGGGGTGAAAAACTGTTTTTT.

In its sample, this clonotype was seen a few times. The rearrangement uses TRBV20-1 and TRBJ2-5; D might be TRBD1 or TRBD2, each matching 5 bases. This CDR3 is 13 amino acids long. Looked up from germline, CDR1 is DFQATT and CDR2 is SNEGSKA (reference sequence). Trimming removed 8 bases from V and 2 bases from J, with 15 bases in between. The CDR3 reads CSQGPGLQETQYF. CDR3 DNA sequence: TGCAGTCAAGGACCGGGGCTTCAAGAGACCCAGTACTTC.

This clonotype has a count of ten or more. V and J are TRBV7-9 and TRBJ2-7, with 10 bases lining up with TRBD1. Looked up from germline, CDR1 is SEHNR and CDR2 is FQNEAQ (reference sequence). The length of the CDR3 is 17 residues. The V and J ends lost 5 bases and 5 bases, in that order; junction bases with no gene match: 15. The CDR3 spells CASSAGTGAPLAHEQYF. CDR3 bases: TGTGCCAGCAGCGCCGGGACAGGGGCCCCTCTGGCCCACGAGCAGTACTTC.

The gene calls are TRBV5-6 and TRBJ2-3; 10 bases line up with TRBD1. The CDR3 extends over 16 amino acids. V lost 1 base to trimming and J lost 4 bases; unmatched junction nucleotides: 6. Germline V CDR1 and CDR2: SGHDT, YYEEEE. CDR3 loop: CASSLWTGGFADTQYF. The CDR3 nucleotides read TGTGCCAGCAGCTTGTGGACAGGGGGATTTGCAGATACGCAGTATTTT.

The chain uses TRBV3-1 and TRBJ2-2; 8 bases fit TRBD2. Losses at the gene ends were 3 bases for V and 2 bases for J; bases not matched to a gene: 8. This CDR3 spans 17 amino acids. Germline CDR1 and CDR2: LGHDT and YNNKEL (reference sequence). Here the CDR3 reads CASSHLGSGANTGELFF. CDR3 DNA sequence: TGTGCCAGCAGCCACCTGGGTAGCGGGGCTAACACCGGGGAGCTGTTTTTT.

This clonotype was seen a few times. V and J are TRBV7-3 and TRBJ2-1, with 7 bases fitting TRBD2. Germline values: CDR1 SGHTA, CDR2 FQGTGA. CDR3 length equals 14 residues. Unmatched junction bases numbered 8, after V lost 4 bases and J lost 8 bases. CDR3 region: CASSWWGGGDEQFF. The CDR3 nucleotides read TGTGCCAGCAGCTGGTGGGGGGGAGGTGATGAGCAGTTCTTC. The full variable domain, rest sourced from reference TRBV7-3 and TRBJ2-1, is GAGVSQTPSNKVTEKGKYVELRCDPISGHTALYWYRQSLGQGPEFLIYFQGTGAADDSGLPNDRFFAVRPEGSVSTLKIQRTERGDSAVYLCASSWWGGGDEQFFGPGTRLTVL.

The gene calls are TRBV25-1 and TRBJ1-1; the D gene is possibly TRBD1 (6 bases). The V end was cut by 5 bases, the J end by 3 bases, with 7 bases between. Looked up from germline, CDR1 is MGHDK and CDR2 is SYGVNS. The CDR3 runs 12 residues. The CDR3 is CASSYRDTEAFF. Written as DNA, the CDR3 is TGTGCCAGCAGTTACAGGGACACTGAAGCTTTCTTT.

A few counts support this clonotype. The V gene is TRBV2, the J gene TRBJ2-4; tentative D call: TRBD1 (5 bases). CDR3 length: 16 residues. Germline CDR1 reads SNHLY; CDR2 reads FYNNEI. V lost 10 bases and J lost 0, with 19 bases in between. The CDR3 region is CATKKGHDIAKNIQYF. CDR3 nucleotides: TGTGCCACGAAGAAAGGACACGATATAGCCAAAAACATTCAGTACTTC.

The chain joins TRBV7-9 to TRBJ2-6; D may be TRBD1 or TRBD2 (5 bases each). Trimming removed 11 bases from V and 2 bases from J, with 22 bases in between. The CDR3 runs to 17 residues. Germline CDR1 SEHNR, CDR2 FQNEAQ (reference sequence). CDR3 loop: CAPGRDRGFAGANVLTF. The CDR3 bases are TGTGCCCCGGGAAGAGACAGAGGGTTTGCTGGGGCCAACGTCCTGACTTTC.